Included here is one T cell receptor beta chain sequence, with context. This clonotype was detected many times. Its antigen target is currently unknown. No base quality information exists; no much larger clone differs at one position. This entry is derived from a study of neurological immune-mediated disorders (dated by TCRdb to about 2019). General notes on the study: Peripheral blood TCR-beta repertoires from patients with HTLV-I-associated myelopathy (HAM/TSP), patients with multiple sclerosis, and healthy controls were compared in the study using UMI-based sequencing. Alongside PBMC samples, the set of some 100 TCR-beta libraries contained longitudinal samples, technical triplicates, and paired CD4+ and CD8+ T-cell subsets that had been sorted. Longitudinal HAM/TSP and healthy donors were sampled at 3 time-points each (roughly 3-40 month intervals). Of the roughly 71 subjects in the cohort, around 14 were HAM/TSP patients, about 34 were multiple sclerosis patients, and some 20 were healthy controls. Paper-wide results and their limitations: TCR clonal expansion was greatest in HAM/TSP patients and smallest in MS patients, who ranked below even healthy controls. No identical CDR3 amino acid sequences were shared among expanded clones across subjects, suggesting private TCR-beta repertoires in all groups.

The time point label on this specimen signifies: longitudinal time-point 1 (baseline). Unsorted PBMC libraries were generated from 2 million PBMCs stored in RNAlater at -80 °C until RNA extraction. Peripheral blood was subjected to Ficoll-Hypaque density gradient centrifugation to isolate PBMCs, which were then cryopreserved in liquid nitrogen. To synthesize cDNA, template-switch 5'RACE was performed with a primer carrying a 10-nucleotide random unique molecular identifier so that each TCR transcript was tagged. Every sequencing run yielded over 200 million TCR-beta sequences covering 15-18 subjects. Total RNA was extracted with the RNeasy kit. The KAPA Real-time Library Amplification kit was used to amplify TCR-beta VDJ regions with primers for the TCR constant region and the 5'RACE anchor. Sample indexes and Illumina adaptors were added in a first PCR, and a second PCR then increased library yield. After purification with Ampure beads, the TCR product of roughly 650 bp was size-selected on a 2% E-gel SizeSelection system. Before pooling, library quality was assessed on a Bioanalyzer, concentration was determined with Qubit, and library quantification was performed with the Kapa Library Quantification kit. An Illumina HiSeq 2500 was used to sequence the libraries paired-end at 2 x 150 bp. To increase sequence diversity, roughly 24-31% phiX was spiked into each library pool. The authors' pipeline ran thus. The UMI-based MiGEC pipeline processed quality-filtered reads and removed over 85% of raw TCR sequences during error correction. VDJ genes were aligned to IMGT germline references, and clonotypes were defined by unique CDR3 amino acid sequence plus V-J genes. Clonal expansion, Shannon diversity, and CDR3 relatedness (CalcPairwiseDistances, ClusterSamples) were evaluated with VDJtools, and phylogenetic trees were built with CLCbio workbench. Clones with at least 8 unique UMIs were defined as expanded, with this threshold being based on coefficient-of-variation modelling across technical triplicates. The raw public data were reprocessed by TCRdb itself: fastp quality trimming at Q25, MiXCR clonotype calling, in-frame beta chains only. Entries are consolidated by CDR3 protein sequence, retaining the most common genes and DNA. For this entry, the V and J calls and clone size follow TCRdb and not the study's own pipeline. A total of around 71,000 distinct CDR3 sequences appear in this sample, approximately 14% of them only once. The ten largest clonotypes hold around 4.3% of the sample.

The CDR3 goes from the cysteine to the phenylalanine over 13 residues. Kept here is only the CDR3 DNA, which spans 39 bases and is read in frame from base 1. The germline V gene yields SQVTM for CDR1 and ANQGSEA for CDR2. V is pared back by 7 bases and J by 6 bases, with 16 bases lying between the germline termini. The clonotype originates from a female donor with HTLV-1-associated myelopathy (HAM/TSP). This chain is built from TRBV29-1 and TRBJ1-5; D gene: possibly TRBD1, on 5 matching bases. Sequenced input: PBMCs. At the DNA level, the sequence is TGCAGCGCTCGAGTGGGGACCGGTCAGCCCCAGCATTTT. This is translated as CSARVGTGQPQHF.